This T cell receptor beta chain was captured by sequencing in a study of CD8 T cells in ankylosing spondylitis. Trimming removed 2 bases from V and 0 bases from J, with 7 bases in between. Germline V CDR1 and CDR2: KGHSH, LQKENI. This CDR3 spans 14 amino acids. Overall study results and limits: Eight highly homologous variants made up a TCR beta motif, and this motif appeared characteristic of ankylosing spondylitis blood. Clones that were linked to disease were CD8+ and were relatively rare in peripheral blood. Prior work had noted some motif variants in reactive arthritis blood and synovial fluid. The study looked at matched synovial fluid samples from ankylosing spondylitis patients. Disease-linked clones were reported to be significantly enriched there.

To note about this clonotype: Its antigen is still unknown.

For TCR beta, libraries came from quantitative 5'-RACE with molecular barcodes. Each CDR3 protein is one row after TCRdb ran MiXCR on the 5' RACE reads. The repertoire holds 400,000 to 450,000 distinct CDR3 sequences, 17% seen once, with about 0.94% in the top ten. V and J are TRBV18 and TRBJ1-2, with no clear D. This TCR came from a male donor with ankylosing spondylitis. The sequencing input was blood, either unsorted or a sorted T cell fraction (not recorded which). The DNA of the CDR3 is TGTGCCAGCTCACCAGCCCAAGCTAACTATGGCTACACCTTC. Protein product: CASSPAQANYGYTF.